These 21 T cell receptor beta chains came from one sample sequenced in a study of cytomegalovirus exposure and HLA in healthy donors. Both 60 Vbeta primers and 13 Jbeta primers went into the PCR. Some clones are missing from TCRdb's copy, which holds only in-frame ones; the method was immunoSEQ multiplex PCR. The sample records some 130,000 clones, about two thirds being singletons. The sequencing sample was made of PBMCs. These receptors were collected from a man in his fifties in good health and CMV-seropositive.

This sequence joins TRBV5-4 and TRBJ1-2, with D maybe TRBD1 (6 bases). The CDR3 extends over 14 amino acids. V was clipped by 5 bases and J by 4 bases, with 15 bases between them. The germline V gene has CDR1 SGHNT and CDR2 YYREEE (reference sequence). The CDR3 here is CASSWEGDTYGYTF. For the CDR3, the DNA is TGTGCCAGCAGTTGGGAGGGGGACACCTATGGCTACACCTTC.

A few counts support this clone. V is TRBV11-2 and J is TRBJ2-7; D not certain. Germline CDR1 is SGHAT and CDR2 is FQNNGV. The CDR3 sequence is 12 residues long. Trimming took off 6 bases at V and 5 bases at J, with 11 bases between the two ends. The CDR3 region has the DNA TGTGCCAGCAGTTGGGTCGAGGACGAGCAGTACTTC. This translates into CASSWVEDEQYF. Full variable domain (rest looked up from reference TRBV11-2 and TRBJ2-7): EAGVAQSPRYKIIEKRQSVAFWCNPISGHATLYWYQQILGQGPKLLIQFQNNGVVDDSQLPKDRFSAERLKGVDSTLKIQPAKLEDSAVYLCASSWVEDEQYFGPGTRLTVT.

The genes are TRBV5-4 and TRBJ1-1; 10 bases are shared with TRBD1. The CDR3 runs to 15 residues. Germline V gives CDR1 SGHNT, CDR2 YYREEE (reference sequence). Trimming took 4 bases from V and 0 from J; bases not matched to a gene: 3. The CDR3: CASSPTGGLNTEAFF. Here the CDR3 DNA reads TGTGCCAGCAGCCCGACAGGGGGCCTGAACACTGAAGCTTTCTTT.

V is TRBV27 and J is TRBJ1-1; the D gene is possibly TRBD1 (5 bases). Trimming left V 2 bases short and J 0 bases short, with 10 bases between. This CDR3 is built from 15 residues. CDR1 and CDR2 (germline): MNHEY, SMNVEV (reference sequence). This chain's CDR3 is CASSLDSIMNTEAFF. The CDR3 DNA reads TGTGCCAGCAGTTTAGACAGCATCATGAACACTGAAGCTTTCTTT.

This CDR3 reads CASSREITDTQYF. CDR3 sequence (DNA): TGTGCCAGCAGCCGGGAAATCACAGATACGCAGTATTTT. The V gene is TRBV2, the J gene TRBJ2-3; maybe TRBD2 (5 bases). The V gene's germline CDR1 is SNHLY and CDR2 FYNNEI. The CDR3 sequence is 13 residues long. V was clipped by 6 bases and J by 2 bases, with 9 bases between them.

The chain is built from TRBV2 and TRBJ2-7, with 7 positions matching TRBD1. V trimming: 6 bases; J trimming: 4 bases; junction bases outside the gene matches: 9. CDR3 length equals 14 residues. Germline V lookup: CDR1 SNHLY, CDR2 FYNNEI. The CDR3 DNA reads TGTGCCAGCAGGGCCACAGGGGTCAATTACGAGCAGTACTTC. This sequence encodes CASRATGVNYEQYF.

This clone was picked up a small number of times. This chain connects TRBV18 to TRBJ1-1, with a tentative D call TRBD1 (5 bases). The germline V and J ends were trimmed by 3 bases and 1 base, with 9 bases remaining between them. Germline V CDR1 and CDR2: KGHSH, LQKENI. The CDR3 spans 14 residues. The CDR3 protein is CASSPWGGNTEAFF. The CDR3 bases are TGTGCCAGCTCACCCTGGGGGGGGAACACTGAAGCTTTCTTT.

The chain uses TRBV29-1 and TRBJ1-2, with 12 bases that match TRBD1. V shed 7 bases, J shed 7 bases, and the junction held 13 bases outside the gene matches. The CDR3 contains 15 residues. Germline V CDR1 and CDR2: SQVTM, ANQGSEA. CDR3 sequence (DNA): TGCAGCGCCGTTAAACCGGGACAGGGGGCGAGTGGCTACACCTTC. This codes for CSAVKPGQGASGYTF.

V and J are TRBV10-3 and TRBJ1-1; TRBD1 aligns across 8 bases. V lost 6 bases and J lost 4; bases outside the gene matches: 4. The CDR3 runs to 13 residues. Germline V gene sequence: CDR1 ENHRY, CDR2 SYGVKD. CDR3 coding DNA: TGTGCCATCAGATATGGACAGGGCACTGAAGCTTTCTTT. Translated: CAIRYGQGTEAFF.

The rearrangement links TRBV28 to TRBJ2-3, with 11 positions matching TRBD1. CDR1 MDHEN and CDR2 SYDVKM come from the germline V gene. Trimming cost V 7 bases and J 4 bases; bases outside gene matches: 10. CDR3 length: 16 amino acids. The CDR3 DNA reads TGTGCCAGCACCAATCGGGGACAGGGGGTATCAGATACGCAGTATTTT. Residues: CASTNRGQGVSDTQYF.

This clone has only one observation. The V and J genes are TRBV2 and TRBJ1-1, with a weak D call TRBD1 (6 bases). CDR1 is SNHLY, CDR2 FYNNEI, per germline. With 6 bases removed from V and 9 bases from J, the gap between germline ends came to 23 bases. The CDR3 covers 15 residues. Written as DNA, the CDR3 is TGTGCCAGCAGGAGACAGGCCAACTATGACCGTAAAGCTTTCTTT. Translated, it gives CASRRQANYDRKAFF.

The chain combines TRBV9 with TRBJ2-1; the match to TRBD2 covers 7 bases. This CDR3 comprises 15 residues. The ends lost 0 bases at V and 4 bases at J; junction bases unmatched: 4. Per germline, CDR1 SGDLS and CDR2 YYNGEE. DNA for the CDR3: TGTGCCAGCAGCGTAGATCGCGGGAGTTACAATGAGCAGTTCTTC. Translation gives CASSVDRGSYNEQFF.

The chain combines TRBV19 with TRBJ1-1; D gene unclear. Germline values: CDR1 LNHDA, CDR2 SQIVND (reference sequence). CDR3 length: 11 residues. With 10 bases removed from V and 0 bases from J, the gap between germline ends came to 6 bases. In DNA form, the CDR3 reads TGTGCCACCAGAATGAACACTGAAGCTTTCTTT. Its protein product is CATRMNTEAFF.

The rearrangement joins TRBV2 to TRBJ2-2; TRBD1 matches at 8 bases. Germline V gene data show CDR1 as SNHLY and CDR2 as FYNNEI. V gave up 6 bases and J gave up 8 bases; unmatched junction bases: 8. The CDR3 spans 14 residues. CDR3 nucleotide sequence: TGTGCCAGCAGGCCAGGGGGCGCAGGGGGGGAGCTGTTTTTT. Protein sequence: CASRPGGAGGELFF.

Notes on this clone: At one end the junction does not follow the germline gene, possibly because of a read error. This chain connects TRBV14 to TRBJ1-4; D not resolved. CDR1 is SGHDN, CDR2 FVKESK, per germline. The CDR3 sequence is 14 residues long. The CDR3 protein is CASSQERAGEKLFF. CDR3 in DNA: TGTGCCAGCAGTCAAGAACGGGCGGGGGAAAAACTGTTTTTT.

The table lists this clone with a count of one. The chain carries TRBV7-2 and TRBJ1-2, with no clear D. The CDR3 runs to 14 residues. Germline V CDR1 and CDR2: SGHTA, FQGNSA. Between the trimmed V and J ends, which lost 8 bases and 0 bases, there was a span of 13 bases. DNA for the CDR3: TGTGCCAGCTCTGTGAGGGAAACTAACTATGGCTACACCTTC. Residues: CASSVRETNYGYTF.

This clone has a handful of counts. This chain connects TRBV18 to TRBJ2-7, with 8 bases aligning to TRBD1. V lost 5 bases and J lost 3; bases outside the gene matches: 9. The germline CDR1 and CDR2 sequences are KGHSH and LQKENI. The CDR3 sequence is 15 residues long. The CDR3 loop is CASSVGQGRDYEQYF. DNA for the CDR3: TGTGCCAGCTCAGTCGGACAGGGACGTGACTACGAGCAGTACTTC.

The chain recombines TRBV5-6 with TRBJ2-7; no clear D. V shed 3 bases and J shed 5 bases, with 27 bases lying between them. Germline V gene lookup returns CDR1 SGHDT and CDR2 YYEEEE. The CDR3 has 18 residues. The CDR3 coding sequence is TGTGCCAGCAGCTACCATCCCAACCTCCGCGCTAACAGCCACGAGCAGTACTTC. Its translation: CASSYHPNLRANSHEQYF.

V is TRBV2 and J is TRBJ2-5, with 8 bases matching TRBD1. The CDR3 is made up of 14 amino acids. The J segment lost 4 bases and the V segment lost 2 bases, leaving 3 bases of the junction unmatched. In germline, CDR1 is SNHLY, CDR2 FYNNEI. The CDR3 nucleotides are TGTGCCAGCAGTGAAAGGACAGGGCCAGAGACCCAGTACTTC. Translating it yields CASSERTGPETQYF.

The V gene is TRBV6-1, the J gene TRBJ2-2; D is perhaps TRBD2 (5 bases). V was clipped by 9 bases and J by 4 bases, with 18 bases between them. In germline, CDR1 is MNHNS, CDR2 SASEGT. CDR3 length equals 15 residues. The CDR3 protein is CASTREGIGTGELFF. As DNA, the CDR3 is TGTGCCAGTACCCGTGAGGGAATCGGCACCGGGGAGCTGTTTTTT.

V is TRBV18 and J is TRBJ1-6, with D perhaps TRBD1 (5 bases). This CDR3 comprises 15 residues. Looked up from germline, CDR1 is KGHSH and CDR2 is LQKENI. The germline V and J ends were trimmed by 2 bases and 5 bases, with 10 bases remaining between them. The CDR3 loop reads CASSPGASDNSPLHF. CDR3 sequence (DNA): TGTGCCAGCTCACCAGGGGCGTCCGATAATTCACCCCTCCACTTT. Based on the CDR3 plus reference TRBV18 and TRBJ1-6, the full variable domain is NAGVMQNPRHLVRRRGQEARLRCSPMKGHSHVYWYRQLPEEGLKFMVYLQKENIIDESGMPKERFSAEFPKEGPSILRIQQVVRGDSAAYFCASSPGASDNSPLHFGNGTRLTVT.